These 23 T cell receptor beta chains share one sample of origin, sequenced in a study of blood T cell repertoires in COVID-19. TCRdb's copy holds only in-frame clones and misses some; the assay was immunoSEQ multiplex PCR. The repertoire holds about 70,000 clones, with about 86% as singletons. The sample comprised peripheral blood. These receptors were collected from a human donor in a cohort sampled during active COVID-19.

The chain combines TRBV3-1 (or the pseudogene TRBV3-2) with TRBJ1-6; possibly TRBD1 for D (6 bases). Germline CDR1 reads LGHDT; CDR2 reads YNNKEL (reference sequence). The CDR3 extends over 14 amino acids. The V end lost 5 bases, the J end lost 5 bases, and 10 bases lay between the germline ends. CDR3 coding DNA: TGTGCCAGCAGCGAGGGACATGATAATTCACCCCTCCACTTT. Amino acid sequence: CASSEGHDNSPLHF.

This clone was seen a few times. The genes are TRBV6-4 and TRBJ2-7; tentatively, D is TRBD2 (5 bases). Trimming stripped 7 bases from V and 0 bases from J, with 10 bases between. The CDR3 sequence is 13 residues long. The germline CDR1 and CDR2 sequences are MRHNA and SNTAGT. The CDR3 DNA reads as TGTGCCAGCATTAGTCGGGGCTCCTACGAGCAGTACTTC. Translation: CASISRGSYEQYF.

The chain carries TRBV3-1 (or the pseudogene TRBV3-2) and TRBJ2-7; tentatively, D is TRBD1 (6 bases). The CDR3 is made up of 15 amino acids. Germline V lookup: CDR1 LGHDT, CDR2 YNNKEL (reference sequence). The germline V and J ends were trimmed by 0 bases and 4 bases, with 13 bases remaining between them. The CDR3 nucleotides read TGTGCCAGCAGCCAAGAAGGCCAGGGGTTTTACGAGCAGTACTTC. Amino acid sequence: CASSQEGQGFYEQYF.

This chain uses TRBV6-5 with TRBJ1-4; D possibly corresponds to TRBD1 (5 bases). Looked up from germline, CDR1 is MNHEY and CDR2 is SVGAGI. This CDR3 spans 15 amino acids. Trimming removed 7 bases at V and 5 bases at J, with 17 bases between. The DNA of the CDR3 is TGTGCCAGCACGGTCAGGGCTGGGGGGAATGAAAAACTGTTTTTT. Translation: CASTVRAGGNEKLFF.

This chain links TRBV11-3 with TRBJ2-3; tentative D call: TRBD1 (5 bases). V gave up 5 bases and J gave up 0 bases, with 15 bases separating them. Germline values: CDR1 SGHNT, CDR2 YENEEA. The CDR3 totals 16 residues. The CDR3 DNA is TGTGCCAGCAGCATCTCGCAGGGTCTGAGCACAGATACGCAGTATTTT. Encoded protein: CASSISQGLSTDTQYF.

V usage is TRBV6-5 and J usage is TRBJ2-5, with 8 bases that match TRBD1. The germline CDR1 and CDR2 sequences are MNHEY and SVGAGI. With V trimmed by 6 bases and J by 4 bases, 7 bases remained unmatched. The CDR3 extends over 14 amino acids. The CDR3 nucleotides read TGTGCCAGCAGGGCGGGACAGGACCGAGAGACCCAGTACTTC. This sequence encodes CASRAGQDRETQYF.

This clone has more than one count but fewer than ten. The CDR3 spells CASAPGDGYEQYF. The CDR3 DNA is TGTGCCAGTGCCCCGGGGGATGGGTACGAGCAGTACTTC. The rearrangement joins TRBV19 to TRBJ2-7; D is possibly TRBD2 (6 bases). The germline V gene encodes CDR1 LNHDA and CDR2 SQIVND (reference sequence). Trimming took 8 bases from V and 4 from J, leaving 15 bases between them. CDR3 length equals 13 residues. Based on the CDR3 plus reference TRBV19 and TRBJ2-7, the full variable domain is DGGITQSPKYLFRKEGQNVTLSCEQNLNHDAMYWYRQDPGQGLRLIYYSQIVNDFQKGDIAEGYSVSREKKESFPLTVTSAQKNPTAFYLCASAPGDGYEQYFGPGTRLTVT.

The chain is built from TRBV7-2 and TRBJ1-2; 10 bases line up with TRBD1. Looked up from germline, CDR1 is SGHTA and CDR2 is FQGNSA. V lost 1 base to trimming and J lost 8 bases; unmatched junction nucleotides: 7. This CDR3 comprises 15 residues. Written as DNA, the CDR3 is TGTGCCAGCAGCTTAGACGGGACAGGGGCTGAGGGCTACACCTTC. Translating gives CASSLDGTGAEGYTF.

The gene calls are TRBV7-3 and TRBJ2-1, with 9 bases that match TRBD2. The CDR3 consists of 14 residues. The germline V gene encodes CDR1 SGHTA and CDR2 FQGTGA. The V segment lost 5 bases and the J segment 4 bases; nucleotides outside the gene matches: 3. As DNA, the CDR3 is TGTGCCAGCAGCCTGGCGGGGGGGTACAATGAGCAGTTCTTC. Translated: CASSLAGGYNEQFF.

The V gene is TRBV3-1 (or the pseudogene TRBV3-2), the J gene TRBJ2-5, with 8 bases lining up with TRBD2. The V gene end was trimmed by 0 bases and the J gene end by 2 bases; junction bases not matched to a gene: 5. CDR1 and CDR2 from the germline V gene are LGHDT and YNNKEL (reference sequence). There are 16 residues in the CDR3. CDR3 DNA: TGTGCCAGCAGCCAAGATATCGGGGGGGTACAAGAGACCCAGTACTTC. Its translation is CASSQDIGGVQETQYF.

The chain is built from TRBV29-1 and TRBJ2-5; D not resolved. The CDR3 is made up of 11 amino acids. V was cut by 6 bases and J by 5 bases, with 10 bases left in between. CDR1 SQVTM and CDR2 ANQGSEA come from the germline V gene. CDR3 sequence: CSVAELETQYF. The CDR3 region has the DNA TGCAGCGTCGCCGAGTTGGAGACCCAGTACTTC.

This clone was counted once. This chain joins TRBV5-6 and TRBJ2-7; a weak D match, TRBD2 (5 bases). Germline assignment: CDR1 SGHDT and CDR2 YYEEEE. This CDR3 region has 14 residues. The V end was cut by 4 bases, the J end by 4 bases, with 15 bases between. The CDR3 nucleotides read TGTGCCAGCAGCCAAGGACTTAAACCTTACGAGCAGTACTTC. Amino acid sequence: CASSQGLKPYEQYF.

The chain recombines TRBV19 with TRBJ2-1, with D possibly TRBD1 on 5 matching bases. The CDR3 has 15 amino acids. Trimming pared 3 bases from V and 7 bases from J, leaving 16 bases between. Germline V gene sequence: CDR1 LNHDA, CDR2 SQIVND (reference sequence). CDR3 DNA: TGTGCCAGTAGTATTAAGGGGCTGTCAACAAATGAGCAGTTCTTC. Translating gives CASSIKGLSTNEQFF.

The chain has TRBV11-2 and TRBJ1-1; the D is unclear. Germline loops: CDR1 SGHAT, CDR2 FQNNGV. V was trimmed by 2 bases and J by 3 bases, leaving 7 bases between them. The CDR3 has 13 amino acids. The CDR3 region is CASSLHPDTEAFF. Here the CDR3 DNA reads TGTGCCAGCAGCTTACACCCGGACACTGAAGCTTTCTTT.

The chain has TRBV9 and TRBJ2-1, with 12 bases lining up with TRBD2. V dropped 0 bases and J dropped 4; count of bases not matched to a gene: 11. The CDR3 contains 19 residues. Germline loops: CDR1 SGDLS, CDR2 YYNGEE. CDR3 DNA sequence: TGTGCCAGCAGCGTAGAACCCTTCCGGACTAGCGGGGCGTACAATGAGCAGTTCTTC. It translates to CASSVEPFRTSGAYNEQFF.

This clone has only one observation. This chain links TRBV6-6 with TRBJ2-7; the match to TRBD1 covers 10 bases. This CDR3 has 14 amino acids. The germline V gene encodes CDR1 MNHNY and CDR2 SVGAGI (reference sequence). Germline trimming cut 0 bases from V and 4 bases from J; bases unmatched to any gene: 0. The CDR3 loop reads CASSYSGQGYEQYF. The DNA of the CDR3 is TGTGCCAGCAGTTACTCGGGACAGGGGTACGAGCAGTACTTC.

CDR3: CASRSGQGGEQYF. For the CDR3, the DNA is TGTGCCAGCAGGTCCGGACAGGGGGGCGAGCAGTACTTC. The chain combines TRBV28 with TRBJ2-7; 10 bases fit TRBD1. The germline V gene encodes CDR1 MDHEN and CDR2 SYDVKM. The CDR3 has 13 residues. Trimming removed 6 bases from V and 6 bases from J; junction bases left unmatched: 5. Combining the CDR3 with reference TRBV28 and TRBJ2-7 gives the whole variable domain DVKVTQSSRYLVKRTGEKVFLECVQDMDHENMFWYRQDPGLGLRLIYFSYDVKMKEKGDIPEGYSVSREKKERFSLILESASTNQTSMYLCASRSGQGGEQYFGPGTRLTVT.

V usage is TRBV11-2 and J usage is TRBJ2-1; 10 bases map to TRBD2. The V gene end was trimmed by 5 bases and the J gene end by 3 bases; junction bases not matched to a gene: 13. This CDR3 is built from 18 residues. Germline V gene lookup returns CDR1 SGHAT and CDR2 FQNNGV. The CDR3 region has the DNA TGTGCCAGCAGCCTCCTGGTGAAGCGGGGGGGCCTCTACAATGAGCAGTTCTTC. It codes for CASSLLVKRGGLYNEQFF.

V is TRBV6-2 or TRBV6-3 and J is TRBJ2-3; D perhaps matches TRBD2 (6 bases). The germline V gene has CDR1 MNHEY and CDR2 SVGEGT. The V and J ends lost 6 bases and 4 bases respectively, with 14 bases between them. This CDR3 is 14 amino acids long. In DNA form, the CDR3 reads TGTGCCAGCAGCGATCCGGGGGTGGCAGATACGCAGTATTTT. This codes for CASSDPGVADTQYF.

This rearrangement joins TRBV12-5 to TRBJ2-1, with 8 bases that match TRBD1. The trim removed 0 bases at V and 3 bases at J, leaving 1 base unmatched. Germline V gives CDR1 LGHNT, CDR2 FRNRAP. CDR3 length: 15 residues. The CDR3 nucleotides read TGTGCTAGTGGTTTGGTGGGGACAGGCTACAATGAGCAGTTCTTC. Protein sequence: CASGLVGTGYNEQFF.

The J gene is TRBJ1-2, the V gene TRBV7-2; perhaps TRBD1 as D (6 bases). CDR3 length: 13 residues. CDR1 is SGHTA and CDR2 is FQGNSA in the germline V gene. V shed 4 bases and J shed 7 bases, with 13 bases lying between them. The CDR3 region is CASSSTGNSGYTF. DNA for the CDR3: TGTGCCAGCAGCTCCACAGGGAATTCTGGCTACACCTTC.

J is TRBJ1-5 and V is TRBV4-3, with a weak D call TRBD1 (5 bases). The V gene's germline CDR1 is LGHNA and CDR2 YSLEER. This CDR3 contains 15 residues. Trimming removed 0 bases at V and 2 bases at J, with 8 bases between. The CDR3 DNA sequence: TGCGCCAGCAGCCAAGATTGGGGGGGCAATCAGCCCCAGCATTTT. Translated: CASSQDWGGNQPQHF.

The V and J genes are TRBV4-2 and TRBJ1-5, with a weak D call TRBD1 (5 bases). This CDR3 has 13 amino acids. Germline CDR1 LGHNA, CDR2 YNFKEQ. Trimming took 6 bases from V and 5 from J, leaving 11 bases between them. In nucleotides, the CDR3 is TGTGCCAGCAGAGGGCAGGGCGATCAGCCCCAGCATTTT. This translates into CASRGQGDQPQHF.